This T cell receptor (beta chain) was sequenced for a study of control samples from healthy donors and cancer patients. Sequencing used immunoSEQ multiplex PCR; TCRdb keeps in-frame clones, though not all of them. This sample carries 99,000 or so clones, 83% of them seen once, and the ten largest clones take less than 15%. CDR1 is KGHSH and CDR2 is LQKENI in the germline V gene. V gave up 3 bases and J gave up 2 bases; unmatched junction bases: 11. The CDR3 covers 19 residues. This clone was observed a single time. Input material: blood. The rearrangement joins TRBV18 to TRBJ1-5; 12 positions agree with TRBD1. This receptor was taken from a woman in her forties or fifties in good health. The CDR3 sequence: CASSPGQGALPGGNQPQHF. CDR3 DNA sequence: TGTGCCAGCTCACCGGGACAGGGGGCGCTTCCCGGTGGCAATCAGCCCCAGCATTTT.